What follows are 9 T cell receptor beta chains derived from one specimen sequenced in a study of blood T cell repertoires in COVID-19. Assay: immunoSEQ multiplex PCR; the TCRdb copy retains only in-frame clones and omits some. The sample has 200,000 to 300,000 clones, 85% to 90% seen once; the top ten hold 4.1%. The sequenced material came from PBMCs or T cells enriched from blood (not recorded which). The receptors derive from a woman aged 25 to 39 who had recovered from COVID-19.

CDR3 DNA sequence: TGTGCCAGCAGCTCAGGAATCACGGGGGATACGCAGTATTTT. It is translated as CASSSGITGDTQYF. This sequence joins TRBV7-3 and TRBJ2-3; tentative D call: TRBD2 (5 bases). This CDR3 region has 14 residues. The germline V gene has CDR1 SGHTA and CDR2 FQGTGA. Deletions cut 4 bases from V and 6 bases from J, with 14 bases between. The entire variable domain, with the rest obtained from reference TRBV7-3 and TRBJ2-3, is as follows: GAGVSQTPSNKVTEKGKYVELRCDPISGHTALYWYRQSLGQGPEFLIYFQGTGAADDSGLPNDRFFAVRPEGSVSTLKIQRTERGDSAVYLCASSSGITGDTQYFGPGTRLTVL.

This clone was counted a single time. V and J are TRBV7-9 and TRBJ2-6; 7 bases line up with TRBD1. Unmatched junction bases numbered 10, after V lost 2 bases and J lost 0 bases. This CDR3 has 19 residues. CDR1 is SEHNR and CDR2 is FQNEAQ in the germline V gene (reference sequence). The CDR3: CASSLRRGHSSSGANVLTF. DNA of the CDR3: TGTGCCAGCAGCTTACGAAGGGGGCACAGTAGCTCTGGGGCCAACGTCCTGACTTTC.

The chain joins TRBV27 to TRBJ2-3; TRBD2 might be the D (5 bases). The CDR3 has 15 amino acids. Germline V gives CDR1 MNHEY, CDR2 SMNVEV (reference sequence). V lost 2 bases and J lost 7, with 16 bases in between. CDR3 loop: CASSLASGKEYTQYF. The CDR3 region has the DNA TGTGCCAGCAGTTTAGCCTCCGGGAAGGAATATACGCAGTATTTT.

The J gene is TRBJ1-1, the V gene TRBV7-2; D might be TRBD1 (5 bases). The germline V gene has CDR1 SGHTA and CDR2 FQGNSA. The length of the CDR3 is 15 residues. The V gene lost 3 bases and the J gene lost 3 bases, with 14 bases spanning the gap. CDR3 coding DNA: TGTGCCAGCAGCTTGACTAACCGGGACTACACTGAAGCTTTCTTT. This codes for CASSLTNRDYTEAFF.

The chain carries TRBV28 and TRBJ2-3; 9 nucleotides align to TRBD1. The germline V gene encodes CDR1 MDHEN and CDR2 SYDVKM. This CDR3 spans 17 amino acids. The V and J ends lost 2 bases and 1 base, in that order; junction bases with no gene match: 7. The DNA of the CDR3 is TGTGCCAGCAGTTTAATTGGGACAGGGATACGCACAGATACGCAGTATTTT. The encoded protein is CASSLIGTGIRTDTQYF.

The chain has TRBV5-4 and TRBJ1-4; 9 nucleotides line up with TRBD1. V was clipped by 3 bases and J by 2 bases; unmatched bases: 8. The CDR3 has 17 residues. Germline CDR1 is SGHNT and CDR2 is YYREEE (reference sequence). The CDR3 reads CASSWTDRGGTNEKLFF. CDR3 DNA sequence: TGTGCCAGCAGCTGGACGGACAGGGGAGGCACTAATGAAAAACTGTTTTTT.

The chain employs TRBV30 and TRBJ2-5, with TRBD2 identical over 7 bases. There are 16 residues in the CDR3. The J segment lost 4 bases and the V segment lost 7 bases, leaving 18 bases of the junction unmatched. Germline V gene sequence: CDR1 GTSNPN, CDR2 SVGIG (reference sequence). For the CDR3, the DNA is TGTGCCTACTGGGAGAGACGGACTAGTCCCGTAGAGACCCAGTACTTC. This encodes CAYWERRTSPVETQYF.

The chain employs TRBV9 and TRBJ1-3, with no clear D. V was shortened by 2 bases and J by 8 bases, with 17 bases between the two germline ends. The length of the CDR3 is 15 residues. The germline V gene encodes CDR1 SGDLS and CDR2 YYNGEE. CDR3 loop: CASSVDAGAGDTIYF. The CDR3 nucleotides read TGTGCCAGCAGCGTGGATGCGGGTGCGGGAGACACCATATATTTT.

The V and J genes are TRBV2 and TRBJ1-2; D might be TRBD1 (5 bases). Germline V CDR1 and CDR2: SNHLY, FYNNEI. Between the trimmed V and J ends, which lost 5 bases and 3 bases, there was a span of 10 bases. The CDR3 loop spans 13 amino acids. CDR3 bases: TGTGCCAGCAGTCCCGGGGGGTACTATGGCTACACCTTC. This gives the protein CASSPGGYYGYTF.